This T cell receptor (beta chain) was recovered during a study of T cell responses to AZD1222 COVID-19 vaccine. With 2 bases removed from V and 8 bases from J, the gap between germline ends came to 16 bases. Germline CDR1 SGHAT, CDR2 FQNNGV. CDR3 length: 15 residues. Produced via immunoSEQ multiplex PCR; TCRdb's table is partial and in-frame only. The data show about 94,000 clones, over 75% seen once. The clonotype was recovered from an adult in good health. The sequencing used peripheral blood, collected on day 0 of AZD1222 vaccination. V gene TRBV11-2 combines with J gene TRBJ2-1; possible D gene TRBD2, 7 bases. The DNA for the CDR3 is TGTGCCAGCAGCTTAATCGGGGGGCCTCTATATGAGCAGTTCTTC. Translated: CASSLIGGPLYEQFF. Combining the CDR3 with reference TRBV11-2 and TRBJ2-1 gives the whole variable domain EAGVAQSPRYKIIEKRQSVAFWCNPISGHATLYWYQQILGQGPKLLIQFQNNGVVDDSQLPKDRFSAERLKGVDSTLKIQPAKLEDSAVYLCASSLIGGPLYEQFFGPGTRLTVL.